There are a few counts of the clone carrying this T cell receptor (beta chain). Seattle-derived patients entered the study during active infection and were followed longitudinally. This specimen belongs to a study of blood T cell repertoires in COVID-19. Study summary: Whether acute or convalescent, the COVID-19 samples came from the United States, Italy and Spain. Sources were T cells, B-cell-depleted T cells, or PBMCs; the material itself was cDNA or gDNA.

How the authors handled the data: Estimation of nucleated cell counts was performed using reference gene primer amplification. Method: immunoSEQ multiplex PCR; TCRdb's copy keeps in-frame clones and lacks some. That table gives V, J and clone size, and the DNA gave D and trimming. The sample records 150,000 or so clones, around 85% being singletons. The germline V gene encodes CDR1 MDHEN and CDR2 SYDVKM. The CDR3 contains 13 residues. Trimming took 5 bases from V and 4 from J, leaving 9 bases between them. The chain has TRBV28 and TRBJ1-5, with a tentative D call TRBD1 (6 bases). The sample was peripheral blood. The receptor's source is a man in his 60s with COVID-19, enrolled during active disease. CDR3 protein: CASSKTGNQPQHF. CDR3 DNA: TGTGCCAGCAGTAAAACAGGGAATCAGCCCCAGCATTTT.